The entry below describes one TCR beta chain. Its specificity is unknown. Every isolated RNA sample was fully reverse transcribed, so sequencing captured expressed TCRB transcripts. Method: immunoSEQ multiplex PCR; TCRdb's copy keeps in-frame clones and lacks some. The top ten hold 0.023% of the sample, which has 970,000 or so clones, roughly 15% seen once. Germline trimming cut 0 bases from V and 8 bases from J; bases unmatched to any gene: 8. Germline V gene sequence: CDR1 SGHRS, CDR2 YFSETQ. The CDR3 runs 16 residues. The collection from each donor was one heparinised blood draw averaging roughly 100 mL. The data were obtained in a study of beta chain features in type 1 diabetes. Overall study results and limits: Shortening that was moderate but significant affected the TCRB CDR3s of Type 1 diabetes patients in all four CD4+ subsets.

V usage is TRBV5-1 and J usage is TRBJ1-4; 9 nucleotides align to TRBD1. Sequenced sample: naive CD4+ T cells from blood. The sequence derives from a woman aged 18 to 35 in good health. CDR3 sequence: CASSLVGDRAGEKLFF. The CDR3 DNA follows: TGCGCCAGCAGCTTGGTGGGGGACAGGGCTGGAGAAAAACTGTTTTTT.